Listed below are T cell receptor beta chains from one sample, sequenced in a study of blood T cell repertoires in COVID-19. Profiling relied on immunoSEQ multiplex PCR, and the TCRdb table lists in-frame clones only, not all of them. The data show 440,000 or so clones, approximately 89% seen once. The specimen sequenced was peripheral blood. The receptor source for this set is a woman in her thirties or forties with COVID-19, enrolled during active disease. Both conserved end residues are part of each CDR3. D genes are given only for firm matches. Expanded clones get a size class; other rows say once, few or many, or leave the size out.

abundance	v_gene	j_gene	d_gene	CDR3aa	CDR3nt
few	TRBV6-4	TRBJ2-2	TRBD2	CASSDRAGGPNTGELFF	TGTGCCAGCAGTGACCGAGCGGGAGGGCCAAACACCGGGGAGCTGTTTTTT
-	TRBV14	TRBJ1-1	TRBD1	CASSQLRQGKAFF	TGTGCCAGCAGCCAATTAAGACAGGGTAAAGCTTTCTTT
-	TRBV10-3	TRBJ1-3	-	CAISPGDRSGNTIYF	TGTGCCATCAGCCCGGGGGACCGCTCTGGAAACACCATATATTTT
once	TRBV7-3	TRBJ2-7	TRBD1	CASSSGTGDSYEQYF	TGTGCCAGCAGCTCCGGGACAGGGGATTCCTACGAGCAGTACTTC
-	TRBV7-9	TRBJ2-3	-	CASSLAGLALSTDTQYF	TGTGCCAGCAGCCTAGCAGGGCTAGCGCTGAGCACAGATACGCAGTATTTT
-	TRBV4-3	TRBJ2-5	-	CASSQDNGGSAETQYF	TGCGCCAGCAGCCAAGATAATGGGGGGTCTGCAGAGACCCAGTACTTC
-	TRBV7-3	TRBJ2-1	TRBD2	CASSFSGGDTYNEQFF	TGTGCCAGCAGCTTTAGCGGGGGGGATACCTACAATGAGCAGTTCTTC
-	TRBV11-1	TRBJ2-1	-	CASSLRAQDYNEQFF	TGTGCCAGCAGCTTAAGGGCACAGGACTACAATGAGCAGTTCTTC
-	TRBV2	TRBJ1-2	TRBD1	CASSVIQGAF	TGTGCCAGCAGTGTCATCCAGGGGGCCTTC
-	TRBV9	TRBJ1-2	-	CASSADPGEGYGYTF	TGTGCCAGCAGCGCGGACCCGGGCGAGGGCTATGGCTACACCTTC
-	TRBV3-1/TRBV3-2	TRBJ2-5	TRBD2	CASRPGLAGETQYF	TGTGCCAGCAGACCGGGACTAGCAGGGGAGACCCAGTACTTC
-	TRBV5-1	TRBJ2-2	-	CASSLARGGTTGELFF	TGCGCCAGCAGCTTGGCCCGAGGGGGAACCACCGGGGAGCTGTTTTTT
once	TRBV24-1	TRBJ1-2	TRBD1	CATSDSGTGNGYTF	TGTGCCACCAGTGACAGTGGGACAGGGAATGGCTACACCTTC
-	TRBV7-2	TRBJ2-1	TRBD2	CASSFGLADQFF	TGTGCCAGCAGCTTCGGACTAGCGGACCAGTTCTTC
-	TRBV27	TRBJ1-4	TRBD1	CASSIDREPNEKLFF	TGTGCCAGCAGTATCGACAGGGAACCTAATGAAAAACTGTTTTTT
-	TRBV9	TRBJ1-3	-	CASTLEGNTIYF	TGTGCCAGCACCCTGGAGGGGAACACCATATATTTT
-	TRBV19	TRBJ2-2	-	CASSPRVIDTGELFF	TGTGCCAGTAGTCCGAGGGTAATTGACACCGGGGAGCTGTTTTTT
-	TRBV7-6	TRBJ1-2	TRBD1	CASSLRQGAVKPDYGYTF	TGTGCCAGCAGCTTGAGGCAGGGGGCGGTTAAACCCGACTATGGCTACACCTTC
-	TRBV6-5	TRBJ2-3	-	CASRLSLDTQYF	TGTGCCAGCAGGTTATCACTGGATACGCAGTATTTT
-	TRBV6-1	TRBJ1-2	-	CASSEAGGLNYGYTF	TGTGCCAGCAGTGAAGCGGGGGGACTGAACTATGGCTACACCTTC
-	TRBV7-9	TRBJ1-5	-	CASSLETGGQHF	TGTGCCAGCAGCTTAGAAACGGGGGGCCAGCATTTT
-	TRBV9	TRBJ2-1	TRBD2	CASSVAPEWLAGSSYNEQFF	TGTGCCAGCAGCGTAGCTCCGGAATGGCTAGCGGGCTCGTCCTACAATGAGCAGTTCTTC
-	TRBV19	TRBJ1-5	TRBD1	CASSTKDRGNNQPQHF	TGTGCCAGTAGTACCAAGGACAGGGGAAACAATCAGCCCCAGCATTTT
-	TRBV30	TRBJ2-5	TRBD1	CAWSRLWTGVETQYF	TGTGCCTGGAGTAGGCTTTGGACAGGGGTAGAGACCCAGTACTTC
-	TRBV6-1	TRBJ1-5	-	CASSSGEAQPQHF	TGTGCCAGCAGTTCCGGGGAGGCTCAGCCCCAGCATTTT
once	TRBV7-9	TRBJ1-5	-	CASRAGDQPQHF	TGTGCCAGCCGGGCAGGGGATCAGCCCCAGCATTTT
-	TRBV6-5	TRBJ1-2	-	CASSPTGTYGYTF	TGTGCCAGCAGTCCGACAGGAACCTATGGCTACACCTTC
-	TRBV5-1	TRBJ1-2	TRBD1	CASSLGQGKGYTF	TGCGCCAGCAGCTTGGGACAGGGGAAGGGCTACACCTTC
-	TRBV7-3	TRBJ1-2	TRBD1	CASSFDRDDGYTF	TGTGCCAGCAGCTTCGACAGGGACGACGGCTACACCTTC
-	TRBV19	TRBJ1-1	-	CASSQAGVNTEAFF	TGTGCCAGTAGCCAGGCGGGGGTGAACACTGAAGCTTTCTTT
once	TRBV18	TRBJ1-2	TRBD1	CASSPGGWGYGYTF	TGTGCCAGCTCCCCAGGGGGCTGGGGCTATGGCTACACCTTC
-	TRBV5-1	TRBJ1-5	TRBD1	CASSPTGDQPQHF	TGCGCCAGCAGCCCAACAGGGGACCAGCCCCAGCATTTT
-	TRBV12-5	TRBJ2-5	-	CASAYKGVGEETQYF	TGTGCTAGTGCCTACAAGGGGGTGGGGGAGGAGACCCAGTACTTC
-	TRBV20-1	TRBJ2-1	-	CSASLGGSSYNEQFF	TGCAGTGCTAGTTTAGGTGGGAGCTCCTACAATGAGCAGTTCTTC
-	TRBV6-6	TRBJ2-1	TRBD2	CASSYRGTSGYNEQFF	TGTGCCAGCAGTTACCGAGGGACTAGCGGGTACAATGAGCAGTTCTTC
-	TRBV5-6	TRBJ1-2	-	CASSLAGRTLDGYTF	TGTGCCAGCAGCTTGGCCGGAAGGACACTCGATGGCTACACCTTC
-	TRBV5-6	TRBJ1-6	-	CASSSKDTEITPLHF	TGTGCCAGCAGCTCGAAAGACACGGAAATAACACCCCTCCACTTT
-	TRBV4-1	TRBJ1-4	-	CASSPVGGRDEKLFF	TGCGCCAGCAGCCCCGTAGGGGGACGGGATGAAAAACTGTTTTTT
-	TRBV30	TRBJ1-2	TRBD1	CAWSWSAGGVNNYGYTF	TGTGCCTGGTCTTGGTCCGCAGGGGGCGTTAACAACTATGGCTACACCTTC
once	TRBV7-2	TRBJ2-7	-	CASSLESGALNEQYF	TGTGCCAGCAGCTTAGAGTCAGGGGCGCTTAACGAGCAGTACTTC
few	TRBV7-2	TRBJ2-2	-	CASSLQGRAGELFF	TGTGCCAGCAGCTTACAAGGCAGGGCCGGGGAGCTGTTTTTT
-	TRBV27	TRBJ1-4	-	CASSYIGRGFNEKLFF	TGTGCCAGCAGTTATATTGGCAGGGGTTTTAATGAAAAACTGTTTTTT
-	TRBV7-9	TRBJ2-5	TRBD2	CASSPLGLALTQHQETQYF	TGTGCCAGCAGCCCCCTGGGACTAGCGCTAACTCAGCACCAAGAGACCCAGTACTTC